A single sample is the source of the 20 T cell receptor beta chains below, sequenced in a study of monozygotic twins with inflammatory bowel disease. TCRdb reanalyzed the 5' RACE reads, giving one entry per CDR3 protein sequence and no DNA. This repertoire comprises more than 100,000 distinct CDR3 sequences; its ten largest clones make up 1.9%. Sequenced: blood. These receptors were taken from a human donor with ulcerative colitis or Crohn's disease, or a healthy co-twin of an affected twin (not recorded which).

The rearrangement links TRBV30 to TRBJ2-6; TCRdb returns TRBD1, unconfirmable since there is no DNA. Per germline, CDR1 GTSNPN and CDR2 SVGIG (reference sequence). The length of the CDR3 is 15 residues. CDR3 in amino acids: CAWSWLSSGANVLTF. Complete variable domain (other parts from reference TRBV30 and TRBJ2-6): SQTIHQWPATLVQPVGSPLSLECTVEGTSNPNLYWYRQAAGRGLQLLFYSVGIGQISSEVPQNLSASRPQDRQFILSSKKLLLSDSGFYLCAWSWLSSGANVLTFGAGSRLTVL.

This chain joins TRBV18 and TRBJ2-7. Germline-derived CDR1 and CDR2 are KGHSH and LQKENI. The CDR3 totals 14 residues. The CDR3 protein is CASSLHSNSYEQYF.

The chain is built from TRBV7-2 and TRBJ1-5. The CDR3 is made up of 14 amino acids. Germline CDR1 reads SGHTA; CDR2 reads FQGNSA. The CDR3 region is CASSWGASNQPQHF.

This CDR3 reads CASSYPGGTGVRTDTQYF. The rearrangement links TRBV6-2 or TRBV6-3 to TRBJ2-3; TCRdb's D call, TRBD1, is unchecked because there is no DNA. The CDR3 contains 18 residues. CDR1 is MNHEY and CDR2 is SVGEGT in the germline V gene.

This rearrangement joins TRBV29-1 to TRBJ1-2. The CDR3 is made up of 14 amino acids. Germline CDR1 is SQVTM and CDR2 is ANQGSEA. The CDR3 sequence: CSVEGGPANYGYTF.

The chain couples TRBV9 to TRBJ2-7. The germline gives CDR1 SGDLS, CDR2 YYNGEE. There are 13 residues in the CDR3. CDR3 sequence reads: CASSVDSLAEQYF.

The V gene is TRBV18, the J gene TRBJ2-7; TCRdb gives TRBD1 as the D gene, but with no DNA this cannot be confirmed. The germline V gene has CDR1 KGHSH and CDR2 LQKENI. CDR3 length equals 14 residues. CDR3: CASSPTGTDYEQYF.

CDR3 loop: CASSFGLGERELFF. The V call is TRBV5-6, the J call TRBJ2-2; TCRdb's D call, TRBD2, is unchecked because there is no DNA. The CDR3 totals 14 residues. Germline assignment: CDR1 SGHDT and CDR2 YYEEEE.

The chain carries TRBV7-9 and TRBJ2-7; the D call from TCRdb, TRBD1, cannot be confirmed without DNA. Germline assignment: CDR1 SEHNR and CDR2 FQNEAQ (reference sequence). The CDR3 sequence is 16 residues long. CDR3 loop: CASSLTATTDSYEQYF. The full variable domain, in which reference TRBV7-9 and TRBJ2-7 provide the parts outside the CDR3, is DTGVSQNPRHKITKRGQNVTFRCDPISEHNRLYWYRQTLGQGPEFLTYFQNEAQLEKSRLLSDRFSAERPKGSFSTLEIQRTEQGDSAMYLCASSLTATTDSYEQYFGPGTRLTVT.

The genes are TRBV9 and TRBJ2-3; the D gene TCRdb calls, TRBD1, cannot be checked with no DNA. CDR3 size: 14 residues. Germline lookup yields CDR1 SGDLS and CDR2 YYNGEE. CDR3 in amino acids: CASSVNGGWDTQYF.

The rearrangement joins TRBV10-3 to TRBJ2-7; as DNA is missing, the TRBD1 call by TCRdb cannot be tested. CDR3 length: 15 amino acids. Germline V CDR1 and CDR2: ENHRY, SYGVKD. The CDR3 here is CAISVSGTLSYEQYF.

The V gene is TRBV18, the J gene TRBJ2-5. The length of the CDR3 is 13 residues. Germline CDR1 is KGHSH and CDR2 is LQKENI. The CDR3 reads CASSGRYQETQYF. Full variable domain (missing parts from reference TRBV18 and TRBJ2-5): NAGVMQNPRHLVRRRGQEARLRCSPMKGHSHVYWYRQLPEEGLKFMVYLQKENIIDESGMPKERFSAEFPKEGPSILRIQQVVRGDSAAYFCASSGRYQETQYFGPGTRLLVL.

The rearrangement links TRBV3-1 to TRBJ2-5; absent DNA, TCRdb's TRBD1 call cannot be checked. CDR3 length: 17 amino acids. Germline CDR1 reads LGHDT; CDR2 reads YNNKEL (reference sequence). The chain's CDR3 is CASSQDSMSPAVRGQYF.

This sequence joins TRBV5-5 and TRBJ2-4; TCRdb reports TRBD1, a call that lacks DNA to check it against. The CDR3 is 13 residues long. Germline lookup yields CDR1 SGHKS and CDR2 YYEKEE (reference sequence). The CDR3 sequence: CASSPPMGGIQYF.

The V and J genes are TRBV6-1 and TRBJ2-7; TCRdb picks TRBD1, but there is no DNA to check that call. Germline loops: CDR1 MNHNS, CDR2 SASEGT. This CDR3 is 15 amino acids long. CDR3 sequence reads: CASSEWGQGAYEQYF.

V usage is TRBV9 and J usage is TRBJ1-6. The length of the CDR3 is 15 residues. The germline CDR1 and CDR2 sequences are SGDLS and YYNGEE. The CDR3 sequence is CASSVDSGSLRPLHF.

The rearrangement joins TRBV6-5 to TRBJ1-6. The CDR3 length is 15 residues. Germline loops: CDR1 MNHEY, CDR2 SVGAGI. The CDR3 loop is CASSYRGSENSPLHF.

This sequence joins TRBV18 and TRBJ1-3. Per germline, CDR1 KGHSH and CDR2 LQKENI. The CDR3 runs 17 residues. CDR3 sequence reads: CASSPAGSIHSGNTIYF.

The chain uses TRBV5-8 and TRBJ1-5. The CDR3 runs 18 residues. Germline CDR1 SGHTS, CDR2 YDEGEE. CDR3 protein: CASSLVPLGEWGNQPQHF.

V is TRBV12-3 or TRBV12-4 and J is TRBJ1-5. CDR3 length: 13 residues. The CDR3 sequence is CASRRDSNQPQHF.